This T cell receptor beta chain appears in the sequencing data of a study of blood T cell repertoires in COVID-19. Background on the study: T cells, B-cell-depleted T cells, or PBMCs supplied cDNA or gDNA.

Under the authors' procedure: Reference gene primer amplification in the assay estimated nucleated cell counts. Only in-frame clones appear in the TCRdb table, and some are missing; sequencing was by immunoSEQ multiplex PCR. That table supplies the V and J calls and clone size; D and trimming were determined from the DNA. Of about 120,000 clones in the sample, roughly three quarters are singletons; the top ten hold about 4%. The CDR3 totals 16 residues. The material sequenced was peripheral blood. The receptor was isolated from a woman aged 80 or over with acute or convalescent COVID-19. The V and J genes are TRBV21-1 and TRBJ1-2; TRBD1 was called by the table and not checked on the DNA. TRBV21-1 is tagged as a pseudogene. DNA for the CDR3: TGTGCCAGCAGCAAAGGTGGTCAGGGCTTCTCCTATGGCTACACCTTC. It is translated as CASSKGGQGFSYGYTF.